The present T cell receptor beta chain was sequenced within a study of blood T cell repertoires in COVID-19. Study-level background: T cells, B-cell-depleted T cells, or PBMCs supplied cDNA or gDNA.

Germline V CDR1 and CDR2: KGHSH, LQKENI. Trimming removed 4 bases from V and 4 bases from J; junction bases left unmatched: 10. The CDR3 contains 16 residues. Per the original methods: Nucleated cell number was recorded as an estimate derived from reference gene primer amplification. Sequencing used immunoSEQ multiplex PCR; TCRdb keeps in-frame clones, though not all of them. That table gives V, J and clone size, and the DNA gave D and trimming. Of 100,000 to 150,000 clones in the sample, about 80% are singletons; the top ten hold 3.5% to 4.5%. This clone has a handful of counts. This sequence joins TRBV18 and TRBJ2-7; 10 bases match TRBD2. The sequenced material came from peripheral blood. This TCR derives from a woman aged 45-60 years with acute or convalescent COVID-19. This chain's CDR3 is CASSLSALAGRYEQYF. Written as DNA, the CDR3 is TGTGCCAGCTCACTCTCAGCACTAGCGGGACGGTACGAGCAGTACTTC.